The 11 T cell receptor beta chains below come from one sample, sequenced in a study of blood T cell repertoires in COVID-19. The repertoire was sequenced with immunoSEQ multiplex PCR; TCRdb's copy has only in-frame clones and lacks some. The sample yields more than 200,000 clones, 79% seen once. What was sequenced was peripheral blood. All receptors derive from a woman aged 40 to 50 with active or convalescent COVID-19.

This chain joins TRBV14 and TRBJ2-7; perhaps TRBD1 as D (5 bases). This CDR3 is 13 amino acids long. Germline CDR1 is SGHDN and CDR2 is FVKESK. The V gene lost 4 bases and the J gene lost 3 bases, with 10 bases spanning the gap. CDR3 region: CASSLGLDYEQYF. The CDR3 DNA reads TGTGCCAGCAGCCTGGGGCTAGACTACGAGCAGTACTTC.

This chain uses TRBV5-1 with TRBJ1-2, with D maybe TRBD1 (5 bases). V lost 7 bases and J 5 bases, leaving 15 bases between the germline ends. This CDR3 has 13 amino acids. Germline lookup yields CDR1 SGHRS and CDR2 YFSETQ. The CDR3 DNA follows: TGCGCCAGCGCCCCGGGGGGTTATTATGGCTACACCTTC. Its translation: CASAPGGYYGYTF.

The CDR3 region is CASSEAGAPATNEKLFF. The CDR3 DNA reads as TGTGCCAGCAGTGAAGCAGGGGCACCCGCAACTAATGAAAAACTGTTTTTT. The gene calls are TRBV2 and TRBJ1-4; D may be TRBD1 (5 bases). Trimming cost V 0 bases and J 0 bases, with 11 bases left between them. The length of the CDR3 is 17 residues. From germline, CDR1 is SNHLY and CDR2 FYNNEI.

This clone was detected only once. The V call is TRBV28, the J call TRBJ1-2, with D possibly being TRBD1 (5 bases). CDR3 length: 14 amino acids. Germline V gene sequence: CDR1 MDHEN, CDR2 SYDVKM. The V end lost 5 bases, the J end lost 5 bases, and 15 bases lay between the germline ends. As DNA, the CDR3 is TGTGCCAGCAGTCCGCCCCGACAGCGTTATGGCTACACCTTC. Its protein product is CASSPPRQRYGYTF.

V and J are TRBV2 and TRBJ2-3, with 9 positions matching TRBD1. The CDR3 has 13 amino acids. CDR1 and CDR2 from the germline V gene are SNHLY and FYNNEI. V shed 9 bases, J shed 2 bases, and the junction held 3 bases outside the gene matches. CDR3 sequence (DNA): TGTGCCAGTAGGACAGGGGTCACAGATACGCAGTATTTT. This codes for CASRTGVTDTQYF.

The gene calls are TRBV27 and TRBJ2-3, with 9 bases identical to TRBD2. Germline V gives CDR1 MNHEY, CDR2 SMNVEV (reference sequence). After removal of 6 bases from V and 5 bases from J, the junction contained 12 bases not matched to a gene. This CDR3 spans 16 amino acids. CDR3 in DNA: TGTGCCAGCAGCTCCCGTCCGGCGGGGGGGGGAGATACGCAGTATTTT. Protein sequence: CASSSRPAGGGDTQYF.

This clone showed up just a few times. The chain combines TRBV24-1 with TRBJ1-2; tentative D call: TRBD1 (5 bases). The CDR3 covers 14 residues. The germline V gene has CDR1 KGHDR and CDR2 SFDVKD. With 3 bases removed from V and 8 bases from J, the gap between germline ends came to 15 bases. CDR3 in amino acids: CATSDPDSRGGYTF. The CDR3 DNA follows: TGTGCCACCAGTGATCCTGACAGTCGAGGAGGCTACACCTTC.

CDR3 DNA: TGTGCCTGGAGTCCCTACCCCCGGTCACCCCTCCACTTT. This encodes CAWSPYPRSPLHF. The genes are TRBV30 and TRBJ1-6; no definite D call. The CDR3 length is 13 residues. In germline, CDR1 is GTSNPN, CDR2 SVGIG (reference sequence). Trimming removed 2 bases from V and 10 bases from J, with 12 bases in between.

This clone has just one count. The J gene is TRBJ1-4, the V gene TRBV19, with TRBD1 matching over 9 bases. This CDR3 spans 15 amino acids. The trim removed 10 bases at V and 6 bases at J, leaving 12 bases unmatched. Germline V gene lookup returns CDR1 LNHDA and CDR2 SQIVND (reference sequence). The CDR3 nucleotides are TGTGCCACCGCGGGGTTGAGGACAGGGGATGAAAAACTGTTTTTT. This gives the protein CATAGLRTGDEKLFF.

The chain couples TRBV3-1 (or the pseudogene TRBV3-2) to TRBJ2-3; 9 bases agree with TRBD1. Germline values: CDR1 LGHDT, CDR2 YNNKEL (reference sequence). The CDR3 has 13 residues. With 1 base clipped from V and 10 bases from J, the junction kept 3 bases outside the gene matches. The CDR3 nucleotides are TGTGCCAGCAGCCAAGTAGGACAGGGGCCGCAGTATTTT. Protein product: CASSQVGQGPQYF.

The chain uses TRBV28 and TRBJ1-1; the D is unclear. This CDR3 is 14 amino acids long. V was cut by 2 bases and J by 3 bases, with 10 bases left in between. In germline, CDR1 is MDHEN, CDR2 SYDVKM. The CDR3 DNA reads TGTGCCAGCAGTTTAGGGCAGATGGACACTGAAGCTTTCTTT. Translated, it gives CASSLGQMDTEAFF.